This entry lists 21 T cell receptor beta chains sequenced from one sample in a study of T-cell memory formation after mild COVID-19. TCRdb ran MiXCR on the 5' RACE reads and lists one entry per CDR3 protein. The repertoire includes about 470,000 distinct CDR3 sequences, roughly 25% of them detected once, and roughly an eighth sits in the top ten. What was sequenced was PBMCs or a T cell subset sorted from them (not recorded which). The receptor source for this set is an adult woman who had mild COVID-19 (a few samples of this study predate the infection). Cell type and time point are not known.

The rearrangement links TRBV5-1 to TRBJ1-1; D possibly corresponds to TRBD1 (5 bases). Trimming removed 0 bases at V and 4 bases at J, with 13 bases between. Per the germline V gene, CDR1 is SGHRS and CDR2 is YFSETQ. This CDR3 has 15 residues. This CDR3 is CASSLERGSGTEAFF. CDR3 in DNA: TGCGCCAGCAGCTTGGAGAGGGGTTCGGGCACTGAAGCTTTCTTT.

There are a few counts of this clonotype. This chain joins TRBV7-9 and TRBJ1-1; no clear D gene. CDR1 and CDR2 (germline): SEHNR, FQNEAQ (reference sequence). The CDR3 is 15 amino acids. Trimming took 1 base from V and 5 from J, leaving 14 bases between them. This CDR3 reads CASSLGIRGLTEAFF. CDR3 bases: TGTGCCAGCAGCTTAGGTATCCGGGGTTTAACTGAAGCTTTCTTT.

This clonotype was recorded at least ten times. V gene TRBV5-1 combines with J gene TRBJ2-1; TRBD2 aligns across 7 bases. CDR3 size: 17 residues. Trimming cost V 4 bases and J 0 bases; bases outside gene matches: 10. Germline assignment: CDR1 SGHRS and CDR2 YFSETQ. CDR3 protein: CASSGGGGPASYNEQFF. Here the CDR3 DNA reads TGCGCCAGCAGCGGGGGGGGAGGACCCGCCTCCTACAATGAGCAGTTCTTC.

This clonotype showed up just a few times. Here the CDR3 DNA reads TGTGCCAGCAGCCAAAAGGGGGCGAGGGAGCAGTACTTC. Its protein is CASSQKGAREQYF. The chain carries TRBV3-1 and TRBJ2-7, with TRBD1 matching 7 bases. The trim removed 2 bases at V and 7 bases at J, leaving 5 bases unmatched. The germline V gene has CDR1 LGHDT and CDR2 YNNKEL (reference sequence). There are 13 residues in the CDR3.

The chain couples TRBV5-1 to TRBJ2-5; 12 nucleotides agree with TRBD2. V lost 4 bases and J lost 0; bases outside the gene matches: 10. Germline CDR1 reads SGHRS; CDR2 reads YFSETQ. This CDR3 comprises 18 residues. CDR3 DNA: TGCGCCAGCAGCCCGCAGGGACTAGCGGGCAAGTACCAAGAGACCCAGTACTTC. Protein sequence: CASSPQGLAGKYQETQYF.

This clonotype was observed a few times. The chain joins TRBV5-4 to TRBJ1-1, with D uncertain. The CDR3 loop spans 14 amino acids. Trimming stripped 0 bases from V and 7 bases from J, with 13 bases between. The germline gives CDR1 SGHNT, CDR2 YYREEE (reference sequence). The CDR3 region has the DNA TGTGCCAGCAGCTTGGTAGAGACTCGTCTTGAAGCTTTCTTT. Its translation is CASSLVETRLEAFF. The complete variable domain, with remaining parts taken from reference TRBV5-4 and TRBJ1-1, reads ETGVTQSPTHLIKTRGQQVTLRCSSQSGHNTVSWYQQALGQGPQFIFQYYREEENGRGNFPPRFSGLQFPNYSSELNVNALELDDSALYLCASSLVETRLEAFFGQGTRLTVV.

V is TRBV6-5 and J is TRBJ2-1; D unclear. The CDR3 has 15 amino acids. With 0 bases removed from V and 0 bases from J, the gap between germline ends came to 6 bases. Looked up from germline, CDR1 is MNHEY and CDR2 is SVGAGI. CDR3 loop: CASSYSTASYNEQFF. The CDR3 region has the DNA TGTGCCAGCAGTTACTCAACAGCCTCCTACAATGAGCAGTTCTTC.

The chain joins TRBV5-1 to TRBJ2-7, with D possibly matching TRBD1 (6 bases). Germline V lookup: CDR1 SGHRS, CDR2 YFSETQ. There are 11 residues in the CDR3. V lost 4 bases and J lost 6, with 8 bases in between. CDR3 coding DNA: TGCGCCAGCAGCCGACAGGTCGAGCAGTACTTC. Amino acids: CASSRQVEQYF.

This clonotype was observed at least ten times. The genes are TRBV30 and TRBJ1-2; D call uncertain. CDR1 is GTSNPN, CDR2 SVGIG, per germline (reference sequence). The CDR3 extends over 12 amino acids. V was shortened by 3 bases and J by 3 bases, with 8 bases between the two germline ends. The CDR3 region is CAWSRTDYGYTF. Written as DNA, the CDR3 is TGTGCCTGGAGCCGGACGGACTATGGCTACACCTTC.

There are a few counts of this clonotype. V usage is TRBV6-2 or TRBV6-3 and J usage is TRBJ2-5, with 8 bases identical to TRBD2. Germline V gives CDR1 MNHEY, CDR2 SVGEGT. The CDR3 extends over 15 amino acids. The V gene end was trimmed by 7 bases and the J gene end by 2 bases; junction bases not matched to a gene: 9. CDR3 in DNA: TGTGCCAGCACCCCAGCGGGAGCGGTACAAGAGACCCAGTACTTC. It yields the protein CASTPAGAVQETQYF.

This clonotype has a handful of counts. The chain joins TRBV6-5 to TRBJ2-7, with TRBD1 as a possible D gene (7 bases). Trimming removed 0 bases at V and 2 bases at J, with 11 bases between. The CDR3 runs 15 residues. Per the germline V gene, CDR1 is MNHEY and CDR2 is SVGAGI. The CDR3 here is CASSYSQGGPYEQYF. For the CDR3, the DNA is TGTGCCAGCAGTTACTCCCAGGGGGGTCCCTACGAGCAGTACTTC.

Comments on this clonotype: Being one base from a much bigger clone, this may be a read error. CDR3: CASSSRVQETQYF. In DNA, the CDR3 is TGTGCCAGCAGCTCCAGGGTTCAAGAGACCCAGTACTTC. The V call is TRBV7-2, the J call TRBJ2-5, with D perhaps TRBD1 (5 bases). The CDR3 extends over 13 amino acids. The germline V and J ends were trimmed by 4 bases and 2 bases, with 8 bases remaining between them. Germline CDR1 is SGHTA and CDR2 is FQGNSA.

There are a few counts of this clonotype. The chain recombines TRBV15 with TRBJ2-1, with unresolved D. Trimming left V 0 bases short and J 9 bases short, with 12 bases between. This CDR3 is 14 amino acids long. Per germline, CDR1 LNHNV and CDR2 YYDKDF (reference sequence). Here the CDR3 DNA reads TGTGCCACCAGCAGAGAACTGTCAGCTAGTGAGCAGTTCTTC. This codes for CATSRELSASEQFF.

Many counts were recorded for this clonotype. This chain connects TRBV7-2 to TRBJ1-4, with D unresolved. Germline-derived CDR1 and CDR2 are SGHTA and FQGNSA. Trimming pared 6 bases from V and 10 bases from J, leaving 12 bases between. This CDR3 contains 12 residues. As DNA, the CDR3 is TGTGCCAGCAGAGGCAAAGCAGGAAAACTGTTTTTT. Its translation: CASRGKAGKLFF.

This clonotype has a handful of counts. This chain uses TRBV5-1 with TRBJ1-1, with TRBD1 matching 10 bases. V dropped 6 bases and J dropped 0; count of bases not matched to a gene: 5. CDR3 length: 15 residues. CDR1 SGHRS and CDR2 YFSETQ come from the germline V gene. The CDR3 sequence: CASNPGQGMNTEAFF. CDR3 in DNA: TGCGCCAGCAACCCGGGACAGGGGATGAACACTGAAGCTTTCTTT.

The J gene is TRBJ1-1, the V gene TRBV2, with 9 bases lining up with TRBD1. CDR3 length: 21 residues. V gave up 3 bases and J gave up 2 bases; unmatched junction bases: 22. CDR1 is SNHLY and CDR2 is FYNNEI in the germline V gene. The CDR3 DNA reads as TGTGCCAGCAGTGACCTCCCTGGACAGGGGATTATTCGTGGCCATAACACTGAAGCTTTCTTT. It yields the protein CASSDLPGQGIIRGHNTEAFF. Full variable domain (outside the CDR3, taken from reference TRBV2 and TRBJ1-1): EPEVTQTPSHQVTQMGQEVILRCVPISNHLYFYWYRQILGQKVEFLVSFYNNEISEKSEIFDDQFSVERPDGSNFTLKIRSTKLEDSAMYFCASSDLPGQGIIRGHNTEAFFGQGTRLTVV.

This clonotype was seen only a few times. V gene TRBV5-1 combines with J gene TRBJ1-4, with D unresolved. Germline CDR1 is SGHRS and CDR2 is YFSETQ. The V and J ends lost 0 bases and 0 bases respectively, with 3 bases between them. The CDR3 has 14 amino acids. Here the CDR3 reads CASSLASTNEKLFF. CDR3 nucleotides: TGCGCCAGCAGCTTGGCCTCAACTAATGAAAAACTGTTTTTT.

The rearrangement links TRBV29-1 to TRBJ2-3; TRBD2 agrees at 15 bases. The CDR3 contains 17 residues. In germline, CDR1 is SQVTM, CDR2 ANQGSEA. V lost 5 bases to trimming and J lost 4 bases; unmatched junction nucleotides: 10. The CDR3: CSVFGLAGGPRADTQYF. DNA of the CDR3: TGCAGCGTTTTTGGACTAGCGGGAGGGCCGCGGGCAGATACGCAGTATTTT.

The chain employs TRBV7-9 and TRBJ2-4; D gene uncertain. CDR3 length: 14 amino acids. Deletions cut 4 bases from V and 0 bases from J, with 7 bases between. Germline V CDR1 and CDR2: SEHNR, FQNEAQ (reference sequence). CDR3 nucleotides: TGTGCCAGCAGCTCGACTCTAGCCAAAAACATTCAGTACTTC. Translated: CASSSTLAKNIQYF.

The CDR3 sequence: CASSLGPSRPETEAFF. Written as DNA, the CDR3 is TGTGCCAGCAGCCTTGGGCCCAGTAGGCCTGAGACTGAAGCTTTCTTT. The chain recombines TRBV7-8 with TRBJ1-1, with no clear D. The CDR3 runs 16 residues. V lost 5 bases to trimming and J lost 5 bases, with 21 bases between them. Germline V gene lookup returns CDR1 SGHVS and CDR2 FQNEAQ.

The chain uses TRBV7-9 and TRBJ2-7, with 7 positions matching TRBD1. After removal of 3 bases from V and 7 bases from J, the junction contained 9 bases not matched to a gene. Looked up from germline, CDR1 is SEHNR and CDR2 is FQNEAQ (reference sequence). The CDR3 runs 14 residues. The CDR3 sequence is CASSLTGTHAEQYF. CDR3 in DNA: TGTGCCAGCAGCTTGACAGGGACCCATGCAGAGCAGTACTTC.